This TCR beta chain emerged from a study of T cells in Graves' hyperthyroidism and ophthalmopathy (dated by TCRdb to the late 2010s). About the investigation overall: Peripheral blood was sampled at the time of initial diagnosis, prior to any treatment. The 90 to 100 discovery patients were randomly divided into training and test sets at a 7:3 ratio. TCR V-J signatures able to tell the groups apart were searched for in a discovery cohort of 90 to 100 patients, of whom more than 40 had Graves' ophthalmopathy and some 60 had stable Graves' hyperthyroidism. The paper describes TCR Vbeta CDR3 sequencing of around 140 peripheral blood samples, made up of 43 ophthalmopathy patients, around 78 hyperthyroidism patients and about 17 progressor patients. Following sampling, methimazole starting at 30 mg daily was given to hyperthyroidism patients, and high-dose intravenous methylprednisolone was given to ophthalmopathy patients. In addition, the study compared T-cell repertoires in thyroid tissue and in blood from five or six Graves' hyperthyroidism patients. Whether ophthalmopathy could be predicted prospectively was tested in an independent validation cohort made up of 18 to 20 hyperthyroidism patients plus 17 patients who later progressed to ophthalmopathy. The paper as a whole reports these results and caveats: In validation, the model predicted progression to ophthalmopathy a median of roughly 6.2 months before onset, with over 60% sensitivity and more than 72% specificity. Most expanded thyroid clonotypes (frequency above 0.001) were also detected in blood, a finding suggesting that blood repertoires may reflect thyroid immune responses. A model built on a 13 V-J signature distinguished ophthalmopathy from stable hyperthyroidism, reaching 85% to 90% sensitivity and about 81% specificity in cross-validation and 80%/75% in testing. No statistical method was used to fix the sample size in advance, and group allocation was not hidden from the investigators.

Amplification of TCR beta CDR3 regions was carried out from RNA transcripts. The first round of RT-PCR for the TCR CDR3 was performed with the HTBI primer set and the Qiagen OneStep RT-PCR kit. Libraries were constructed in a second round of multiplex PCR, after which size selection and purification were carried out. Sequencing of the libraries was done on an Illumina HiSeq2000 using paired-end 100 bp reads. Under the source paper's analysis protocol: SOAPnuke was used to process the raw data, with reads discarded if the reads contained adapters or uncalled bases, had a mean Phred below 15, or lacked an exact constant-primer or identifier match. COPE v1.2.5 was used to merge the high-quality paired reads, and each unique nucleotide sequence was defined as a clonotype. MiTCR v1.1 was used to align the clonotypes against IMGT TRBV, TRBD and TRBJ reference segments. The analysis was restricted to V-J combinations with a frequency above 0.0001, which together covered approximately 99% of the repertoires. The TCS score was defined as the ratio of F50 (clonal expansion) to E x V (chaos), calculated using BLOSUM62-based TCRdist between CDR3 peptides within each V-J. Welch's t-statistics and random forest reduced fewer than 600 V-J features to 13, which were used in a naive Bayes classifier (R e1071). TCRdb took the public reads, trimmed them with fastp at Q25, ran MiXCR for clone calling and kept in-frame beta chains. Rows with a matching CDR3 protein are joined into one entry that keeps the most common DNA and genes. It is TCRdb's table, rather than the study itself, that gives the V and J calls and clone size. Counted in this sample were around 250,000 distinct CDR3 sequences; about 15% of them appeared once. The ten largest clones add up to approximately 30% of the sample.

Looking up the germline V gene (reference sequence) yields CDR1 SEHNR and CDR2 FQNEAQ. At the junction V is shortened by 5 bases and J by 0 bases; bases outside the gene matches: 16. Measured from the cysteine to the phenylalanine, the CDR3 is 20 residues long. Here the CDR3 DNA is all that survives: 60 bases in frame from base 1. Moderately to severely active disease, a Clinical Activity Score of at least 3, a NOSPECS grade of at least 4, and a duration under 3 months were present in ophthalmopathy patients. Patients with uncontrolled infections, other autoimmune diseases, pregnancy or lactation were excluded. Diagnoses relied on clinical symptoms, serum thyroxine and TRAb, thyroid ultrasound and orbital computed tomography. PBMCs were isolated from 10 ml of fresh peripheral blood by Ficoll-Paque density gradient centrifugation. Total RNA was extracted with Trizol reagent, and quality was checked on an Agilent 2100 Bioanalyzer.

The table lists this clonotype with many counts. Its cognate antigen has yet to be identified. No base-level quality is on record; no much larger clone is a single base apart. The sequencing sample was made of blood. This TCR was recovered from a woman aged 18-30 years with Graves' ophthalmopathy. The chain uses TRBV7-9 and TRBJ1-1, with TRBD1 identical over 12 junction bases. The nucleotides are TGTGCCAGCAGCCGCCACCGAGGGGGACAGGGGGCCGCCATGAACACTGAAGCTTTCTTT. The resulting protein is CASSRHRGGQGAAMNTEAFF.